Each of the 19 T cell receptor beta chains below was sequenced from the same sample in a study of blood T cell repertoires in COVID-19. Clones were read by immunoSEQ multiplex PCR, and TCRdb kept only the in-frame ones, dropping some. Found here are roughly 340,000 clones, more than 80% of them singletons; the top ten hold approximately 3%. The specimen was peripheral blood. The receptor set was obtained from a woman in her 30s with COVID-19, enrolled during active disease.

The CDR3 DNA reads TGTGCCAGCAGCCCGGAATCGGGGGGTCCTGCCTACGAGCAGTACTTC. The encoded protein is CASSPESGGPAYEQYF. This chain links TRBV7-9 with TRBJ2-7; 7 bases are shared with TRBD2. CDR3 length: 16 residues. V was clipped by 5 bases and J by 2 bases; unmatched bases: 12. Germline CDR1 SEHNR, CDR2 FQNEAQ (reference sequence).

The V call is TRBV5-8, the J call TRBJ2-4, with 9 bases matching TRBD1. With 4 bases clipped from V and 4 bases from J, the junction kept 3 bases outside the gene matches. The CDR3 contains 14 residues. Per germline, CDR1 SGHTS and CDR2 YDEGEE. The CDR3 coding sequence is TGTGCCAGCAGCAACAGGGGGCAAAAAAACATTCAGTACTTC. As protein: CASSNRGQKNIQYF.

This clone was counted once. This chain uses TRBV11-3 with TRBJ2-3; possibly TRBD2 for D (6 bases). The CDR3 runs 15 residues. The ends were cut back, 5 bases at V and 2 bases at J, with 14 bases in the middle. The V gene's germline CDR1 is SGHNT and CDR2 YENEEA. DNA of the CDR3: TGTGCCAGCAGCGCCTCGGGACTTCTCACAGATACGCAGTATTTT. Translation gives CASSASGLLTDTQYF.

Only a few counts were recorded for this clone. The chain is built from TRBV10-1 and TRBJ2-2; D may be TRBD2 (5 bases). This CDR3 is 14 amino acids long. Germline lookup yields CDR1 WNHNN and CDR2 SYGVQD (reference sequence). The ends were cut back, 0 bases at V and 7 bases at J, with 9 bases in the middle. The CDR3 sequence is CASSESTGYGELFF. CDR3 bases: TGCGCCAGCAGTGAGTCGACGGGGTACGGGGAGCTGTTTTTT.

The J gene is TRBJ2-7, the V gene TRBV7-8, with unresolved D. The germline gives CDR1 SGHVS, CDR2 FQNEAQ. V was pared by 5 bases and J by 2 bases, with 10 bases between. The CDR3 consists of 13 residues. This CDR3 is CASSPETTYEQYV. CDR3 DNA: TGTGCCAGCAGCCCCGAGACAACCTACGAGCAGTACGTC.

V is TRBV6-5 and J is TRBJ2-1, with a possible D match to TRBD2 (6 bases). CDR3 length: 15 amino acids. Germline V lookup: CDR1 MNHEY, CDR2 SVGAGI. V was clipped by 2 bases and J by 8 bases, with 16 bases between them. As DNA, the CDR3 is TGTGCCAGCAGTTACAGAAGGGCCAGGGAGGATGAGCAGTTCTTC. It encodes CASSYRRAREDEQFF.

The chain is built from TRBV5-8 and TRBJ1-1; D call uncertain. Germline V gene data show CDR1 as SGHTS and CDR2 as YDEGEE. The CDR3 spans 13 residues. The V and J ends lost 1 base and 1 base respectively, with 5 bases between them. The CDR3 nucleotides are TGTGCCAGCAGCTTGCTAGGGAACACTGAAGCTTTCTTT. This codes for CASSLLGNTEAFF.

This clone was found once. The chain has TRBV7-9 and TRBJ2-1; TRBD2 aligns across 12 bases. In germline, CDR1 is SEHNR, CDR2 FQNEAQ (reference sequence). The CDR3 is 16 residues long. J gave up 11 bases and V 5 bases, and 13 bases lay outside the gene matches. The chain's CDR3 is CASSDKPGLAGLKQFF. The CDR3 region has the DNA TGTGCCAGCAGCGATAAACCGGGACTAGCGGGTCTGAAGCAGTTCTTC.

The chain uses TRBV10-1 and TRBJ1-5; unclear D gene. The CDR3 runs 12 residues. Germline CDR1 and CDR2: WNHNN and SYGVQD (reference sequence). Trimming shortened V by 4 bases and J by 5 bases, and 6 bases separated the two germline ends. The CDR3 nucleotides read TGCGCCAGCAGTGCCGGGGATCAGCCCCAGCATTTT. Residues: CASSAGDQPQHF.

This chain connects TRBV2 to TRBJ2-7; 7 bases align to TRBD2. The V gene end was trimmed by 5 bases and the J gene end by 6 bases; junction bases not matched to a gene: 16. Germline CDR1 reads SNHLY; CDR2 reads FYNNEI. This CDR3 is 16 amino acids long. The CDR3 is CASSYEFLGGPGEQYV. CDR3 nucleotides: TGTGCCAGCAGTTATGAATTTCTGGGAGGGCCGGGCGAGCAGTACGTC.

The V gene is TRBV4-3, the J gene TRBJ2-2, with 10 positions matching TRBD2. Looked up from germline, CDR1 is LGHNA and CDR2 is YSLEER. CDR3 length equals 21 residues. V was clipped by 0 bases and J by 3 bases; unmatched bases: 16. The CDR3 sequence: CASSQDVGLAGDVRYTGELFF. CDR3 DNA: TGCGCCAGCAGCCAAGATGTGGGGCTAGCGGGGGACGTTCGTTACACCGGGGAGCTGTTTTTT.

This chain uses TRBV7-2 with TRBJ2-7, with 9 bases fitting TRBD2. V dropped 4 bases and J dropped 0; count of bases not matched to a gene: 7. The CDR3 is 16 amino acids. Germline CDR1 SGHTA, CDR2 FQGNSA. CDR3 in DNA: TGTGCCAGCAGCTCCGGGACTAGCCCGAGCTCCTACGAGCAGTACTTC. It yields the protein CASSSGTSPSSYEQYF.

This clone has only one observation. The chain employs TRBV11-2 and TRBJ1-5, with 8 bases identical to TRBD1. Germline CDR1 and CDR2: SGHAT and FQNNGV. The CDR3 consists of 14 residues. The J segment lost 10 bases and the V segment lost 5 bases, leaving 10 bases of the junction unmatched. CDR3: CASSLNRGGYPQHF. The CDR3 DNA is TGTGCCAGCAGCCTAAACAGGGGGGGGTACCCCCAGCATTTT. The full variable domain, in which reference TRBV11-2 and TRBJ1-5 provide the parts outside the CDR3, is EAGVAQSPRYKIIEKRQSVAFWCNPISGHATLYWYQQILGQGPKLLIQFQNNGVVDDSQLPKDRFSAERLKGVDSTLKIQPAKLEDSAVYLCASSLNRGGYPQHFGDGTRLSIL.

This chain uses TRBV5-1 with TRBJ2-7, with unresolved D. CDR1 is SGHRS and CDR2 is YFSETQ in the germline V gene. The CDR3 contains 14 residues. Trimming removed 2 bases at V and 2 bases at J, with 11 bases between. CDR3 in DNA: TGCGCCAGCAGCTTTGCGGTAGGCCCCTACGAGCAGTACTTC. Its protein product is CASSFAVGPYEQYF.

This chain uses TRBV19 with TRBJ2-3, with D maybe TRBD1 (5 bases). This CDR3 comprises 13 residues. With 3 bases removed from V and 4 bases from J, the gap between germline ends came to 8 bases. The germline CDR1 and CDR2 sequences are LNHDA and SQIVND (reference sequence). The CDR3 coding sequence is TGTGCCAGTAGTATCCAGGGTCCAGATACGCAGTATTTT. Translating gives CASSIQGPDTQYF.

The chain uses TRBV5-1 and TRBJ1-2, with 10 bases that match TRBD1. This CDR3 is 15 amino acids long. Germline assignment: CDR1 SGHRS and CDR2 YFSETQ. V shed 2 bases, J shed 3 bases, and the junction held 4 bases outside the gene matches. CDR3 nucleotide sequence: TGCGCCAGCAGCTTTGGGACAGGGGTGGACTATGGCTACACCTTC. This encodes CASSFGTGVDYGYTF.

This clone was recorded a few times. CDR3 amino acids: CASKLGSGSGNTIYF. In DNA, the CDR3 is TGTGCCAGCAAGCTGGGGAGCGGGTCTGGAAACACCATATATTTT. The rearrangement links TRBV7-8 to TRBJ1-3; unclear D gene. The germline CDR1 and CDR2 sequences are SGHVS and FQNEAQ. CDR3 size: 15 residues. V dropped 7 bases and J dropped 1 base, with 14 bases sitting between them. Filled out from reference TRBV7-8 and TRBJ1-3, the complete variable domain reads GAGVSQSPRYKVAKRGQDVALRCDPISGHVSLFWYQQALGQGPEFLTYFQNEAQLDKSGLPSDRFFAERPEGSVSTLKIQRTQQEDSAVYLCASKLGSGSGNTIYFGEGSWLTVV.

The gene calls are TRBV29-1 and TRBJ1-5; 7 bases align to TRBD1. The CDR3 extends over 14 amino acids. Germline values: CDR1 SQVTM, CDR2 ANQGSEA. With 2 bases clipped from V and 5 bases from J, the junction kept 6 bases outside the gene matches. CDR3 loop: CSVELAGGHQPQHF. CDR3 nucleotide sequence: TGCAGCGTTGAATTGGCAGGGGGGCATCAGCCCCAGCATTTT.

The V call is TRBV5-6, the J call TRBJ1-2, with TRBD1 identical over 8 bases. Looked up from germline, CDR1 is SGHDT and CDR2 is YYEEEE. The CDR3 contains 13 residues. After removal of 3 bases from V and 7 bases from J, the junction contained 5 bases not matched to a gene. As DNA, the CDR3 is TGTGCCAGCAGCTCAGGACAGGGTGGTGGCTACACCTTC. It encodes CASSSGQGGGYTF.